This T cell receptor (beta chain) was sequenced for a study of shared clonotypes between healthy human individuals. About the research overall: The study used three CD4 naive, three CD4 memory, two CD8 naive and one CD8 memory plate per donor.

Method: immunoSEQ multiplex PCR; TCRdb's copy keeps in-frame clones and lacks some. The sample includes around 510,000 clones, more than 95% of them seen just once. With regard to this clone: The junction shows a germline mismatch at one end, possibly a read error.

CDR3 length: 9 amino acids. The TCR originated in a woman under 40 in good health. Sequenced material: naive CD4+ T cells sorted from blood. Regarding subset: CD45RA+ positively selected. The chain is built from TRBV5-7 and TRBJ1-1; D unclear. TRBV5-7 is reported as an ORF; its role is uncertain. CDR3 region: CASSLPPPF. The CDR3 coding sequence is TGTGCCAGCAGCCTACCCCCTCCTTTT.